This T cell receptor (beta chain) was sequenced for a study of shared clonotypes between healthy human individuals. Germline V gene lookup returns CDR1 MNHEY and CDR2 SMNVEV (reference sequence). The CDR3 runs to 15 residues. Trimming at V came to 6 bases and at J to 3 bases, leaving 11 bases not matched to a gene. The input for sorted-subset replicate PCRs was around 0.2 ug DNA, tens of thousands of T cell genomes. Libraries were prepared by immunoSEQ multiplex PCR; TCRdb keeps only in-frame clonotypes and omits some of them. The sample holds about 2 million clones, just under 95% seen once. Of note for this clone: The antigen is undetermined.

CD8 cells classed as naive were CD45RO-negative and positively selected for CCR7, excluding terminally differentiated effector memory CD45RA+ cells. Donors included only healthy HIV-negative adults lacking recent acute infections or vaccinations. Study observations and caveats: Owing to a small donor count, the genetic and exposure-history diversity represented was limited.

Sequences were obtained from naive CD8+ T cells sorted from blood. The chain couples TRBV27 to TRBJ2-7, with TRBD1 matching 7 bases. The receptor was derived from a man younger than 35 in good health. The CDR3 sequence is CASSRGQAQNYEQYF. CDR3 nucleotide sequence: TGTGCCAGCAGCCGAGGACAGGCCCAGAACTACGAGCAGTACTTC.